Listed here are 32 T cell receptor beta chains from one sample, sequenced in a study of cytomegalovirus exposure and HLA in healthy donors. PCR used 60 Vbeta primers and 13 Jbeta primers. The protocol was immunoSEQ multiplex PCR, while the TCRdb copy is restricted to in-frame clones and leaves out a portion. This table holds some 50,000 clones, about 72% found once. The sample was PBMCs. These receptors came from a man younger than 45 in good health and CMV-seronegative.

The chain is built from TRBV2 and TRBJ1-5; 10 bases are shared with TRBD1. The CDR3 covers 15 residues. V lost 8 bases, J lost 5 bases, and 9 bases stayed unmatched. Germline assignment: CDR1 SNHLY and CDR2 FYNNEI. The CDR3 nucleotides are TGTGCCAGCGAGACCGGGACAGGGGTTGATCAGCCCCAGCATTTT. Its translation: CASETGTGVDQPQHF.

There are a few counts of this clone. The chain uses TRBV4-2 and TRBJ2-1, with 7 bases identical to TRBD2. The CDR3 covers 16 residues. With V trimmed by 2 bases and J by 4 bases, 8 bases remained unmatched. Germline CDR1 is LGHNA and CDR2 is YNFKEQ. In DNA form, the CDR3 reads TGTGCCAGCAGCCAAAGTCCGGGAGGCGATTACAATGAGCAGTTCTTC. It codes for CASSQSPGGDYNEQFF.

The DNA of the CDR3 is TGTGCCAGCAGTGAAACGGGAGAGGGGAATGAGCAGTTCTTC. Protein product: CASSETGEGNEQFF. This chain uses TRBV25-1 with TRBJ2-1; TRBD2 might be the D (6 bases). The CDR3 extends over 14 amino acids. Trimming removed 2 bases from V and 7 bases from J, with 12 bases in between. CDR1 MGHDK and CDR2 SYGVNS come from the germline V gene.

This sequence joins TRBV5-1 and TRBJ1-1; 8 nucleotides agree with TRBD1. The germline CDR1 and CDR2 sequences are SGHRS and YFSETQ. J lost 3 bases, V lost 1 base, and 11 bases had no gene match. The CDR3 is 17 residues long. The CDR3 reads CASSLIASGGRYTEAFF. The DNA of the CDR3 is TGCGCCAGCAGCTTGATAGCGTCAGGGGGCCGGTACACTGAAGCTTTCTTT.

The CDR3: CASSLSLPPAFF. The DNA for the CDR3 is TGCGCCAGCAGCTTGTCACTCCCCCCGGCTTTCTTT. The chain uses TRBV5-1 and TRBJ1-1; D remains unclear. CDR3 size: 12 residues. V was trimmed by 1 base and J by 11 bases, leaving 12 bases between them. Germline V CDR1 and CDR2: SGHRS, YFSETQ.

This chain links TRBV6-5 with TRBJ2-5, with D perhaps TRBD2 (6 bases). The ends were cut back, 7 bases at V and 5 bases at J, with 20 bases in the middle. CDR3 length: 15 residues. Germline CDR1 and CDR2: MNHEY and SVGAGI. CDR3 amino acids: CASTQRAGRSETQYF. The CDR3 DNA reads as TGTGCCAGCACACAAAGGGCGGGGAGATCCGAGACCCAGTACTTC.

The rearrangement links TRBV5-1 to TRBJ2-7, with 13 bases that match TRBD2. The CDR3 has 14 amino acids. Germline V gene sequence: CDR1 SGHRS, CDR2 YFSETQ. Trimming at V came to 2 bases and at J to 6 bases, leaving 2 bases not matched to a gene. This CDR3 reads CASSFGLAGVEQYF. The CDR3 bases are TGCGCCAGCAGCTTCGGACTAGCGGGAGTCGAGCAGTACTTC.

This clone was counted only a few times. The chain couples TRBV30 to TRBJ1-1, with 9 nucleotides matching TRBD1. From germline, CDR1 is GTSNPN and CDR2 SVGIG (reference sequence). With 1 base clipped from V and 4 bases from J, the junction kept 4 bases outside the gene matches. This CDR3 is built from 14 residues. The CDR3 loop is CAWSGTGVGTEAFF. The CDR3, as DNA: TGTGCCTGGAGTGGGACAGGGGTGGGCACTGAAGCTTTCTTT.

The chain combines TRBV18 with TRBJ2-7, with D perhaps matching TRBD1 (6 bases). Germline assignment: CDR1 KGHSH and CDR2 LQKENI. CDR3 length equals 14 residues. Trimming shortened V by 3 bases and J by 2 bases, and 11 bases separated the two germline ends. As DNA, the CDR3 is TGTGCCAGCTCACCCTGGGACACCACCTACGAGCAGTACTTC. It yields the protein CASSPWDTTYEQYF.

V usage is TRBV19 and J usage is TRBJ2-3, with 7 bases identical to TRBD1. Germline V CDR1 and CDR2: LNHDA, SQIVND (reference sequence). The CDR3 consists of 16 residues. The J segment lost 3 bases and the V segment lost 6 bases, leaving 12 bases of the junction unmatched. CDR3 sequence: CASSHLTGARTDTQYF. In DNA form, the CDR3 reads TGTGCCAGTAGCCACCTAACAGGGGCGAGGACAGATACGCAGTATTTT.

In regard to this clone: Other DNA sequences in the sample encode the same CDR3. The chain links TRBV6-5 to TRBJ2-1; D not resolved. V lost 0 bases to trimming and J lost 2 bases, with 11 bases between them. This CDR3 is built from 16 residues. Germline CDR1 is MNHEY and CDR2 is SVGAGI. The CDR3 DNA is TGTGCCAGCAGTTACTCCGGAGAACGGGCCTACAATGAGCAGTTCTTC. This encodes CASSYSGERAYNEQFF.

The chain is built from TRBV19 and TRBJ2-1, with 9 positions matching TRBD2. Germline CDR1 is LNHDA and CDR2 is SQIVND (reference sequence). J gave up 3 bases and V 3 bases, and 3 bases lay outside the gene matches. The CDR3 loop spans 15 amino acids. CDR3 amino acids: CASSISSGDYNEQFF. CDR3 in DNA: TGTGCCAGTAGTATCTCTAGCGGGGACTACAATGAGCAGTTCTTC.

The V and J genes are TRBV5-1 and TRBJ2-7; D ambiguous. Germline CDR1 SGHRS, CDR2 YFSETQ. This CDR3 is built from 12 residues. V lost 4 bases and J 4 bases, leaving 9 bases between the germline ends. CDR3 in amino acids: CASSAGGYEQYF. CDR3 DNA: TGCGCCAGCAGCGCCGGCGGTTACGAGCAGTACTTC. Based on the CDR3 plus reference TRBV5-1 and TRBJ2-7, the full variable domain is KAGVTQTPRYLIKTRGQQVTLSCSPISGHRSVSWYQQTPGQGLQFLFEYFSETQRNKGNFPGRFSGRQFSNSRSEMNVSTLELGDSALYLCASSAGGYEQYFGPGTRLTVT.

The sample holds a few counts of this clone. The CDR3 DNA reads TGTGCCAGTACAACTAGTCTGCCCAAAAACATTCAGTACTTC. It yields the protein CASTTSLPKNIQYF. V and J are TRBV28 and TRBJ2-4; D perhaps matches TRBD2 (5 bases). This CDR3 is built from 14 residues. The V gene's germline CDR1 is MDHEN and CDR2 SYDVKM. Trimming removed 9 bases from V and 2 bases from J, with 14 bases in between.

The chain is built from TRBV10-2 and TRBJ2-7; 8 nucleotides align to TRBD2. There are 14 residues in the CDR3. The V gene end was trimmed by 7 bases and the J gene end by 2 bases; junction bases not matched to a gene: 7. Germline CDR1 WSHSY, CDR2 SAAADI. The CDR3 DNA reads TGCGCCAGCACGTTTAGCGGGGCCACCTACGAGCAGTACTTC. Its protein product is CASTFSGATYEQYF.

This chain uses TRBV7-2 with TRBJ2-4; 9 bases are a match to TRBD1. CDR3 length: 17 residues. CDR1 is SGHTA, CDR2 FQGNSA, per germline. J lost 4 bases, V lost 5 bases, and 12 bases had no gene match. The CDR3 DNA reads as TGTGCCAGCAGCCCCTCGGGACAGGGAGTTGCTAAAAACATTCAGTACTTC. This codes for CASSPSGQGVAKNIQYF.

This chain joins TRBV6-6 and TRBJ2-1, with D possibly being TRBD2 (7 bases). The CDR3 covers 14 residues. Germline CDR1 and CDR2: MNHNY and SVGAGI (reference sequence). Trimming removed 6 bases from V and 2 bases from J, with 11 bases in between. CDR3 protein: CASSEGGTYNEQFF. In DNA, the CDR3 is TGTGCCAGCAGCGAGGGGGGGACCTACAATGAGCAGTTCTTC.

The chain has TRBV11-2 and TRBJ2-7; TRBD2 matches 8 bases. Per germline, CDR1 SGHAT and CDR2 FQNNGV. Trimming cost V 0 bases and J 4 bases; bases outside gene matches: 5. CDR3 length: 15 residues. CDR3 amino acids: CASSLDGRALYEQYF. As DNA, the CDR3 is TGTGCCAGCAGCTTAGACGGGAGGGCCTTATACGAGCAGTACTTC.

The CDR3 region is CAWAAQNTEAFF. CDR3 DNA: TGTGCCTGGGCGGCCCAGAACACTGAAGCTTTCTTT. The chain joins TRBV30 to TRBJ1-1; D is unresolved. The CDR3 is made up of 12 amino acids. The germline gives CDR1 GTSNPN, CDR2 SVGIG (reference sequence). With 5 bases removed from V and 1 base from J, the gap between germline ends came to 8 bases. The complete variable domain, with remaining parts taken from reference TRBV30 and TRBJ1-1, reads SQTIHQWPATLVQPVGSPLSLECTVEGTSNPNLYWYRQAAGRGLQLLFYSVGIGQISSEVPQNLSASRPQDRQFILSSKKLLLSDSGFYLCAWAAQNTEAFFGQGTRLTVV.

The table lists this clone with a count of one. This chain connects TRBV11-2 to TRBJ2-2; 9 nucleotides match TRBD1. In germline, CDR1 is SGHAT, CDR2 FQNNGV. The junction had 12 bases not matched to a gene; V was cut back by 3 bases and J by 7 bases. This CDR3 has 17 residues. The CDR3 region is CASSLGTGGRIGGELFF. CDR3 nucleotides: TGTGCCAGCAGCTTGGGAACAGGGGGCCGAATCGGCGGGGAGCTGTTTTTT.

This clone was detected only once. This is likely a read error, given that the CDR3 carries no conserved phenylalanine or tryptophan at its end. The chain employs TRBV2 and TRBJ1-1; no clear D gene. The V and J ends lost 4 bases and 0 bases respectively, with 12 bases between them. Looked up from germline, CDR1 is SNHLY and CDR2 is FYNNEI. This CDR3 is 15 amino acids long. In nucleotides, the CDR3 is TGTGCCAGCAGTGTAGAGGGTAGGGTGAACACTGAAGCTTTCGTT. Translation gives CASSVEGRVNTEAFV.

The chain employs TRBV10-1 and TRBJ1-1; TRBD1 matches at 11 bases. Losses at the gene ends were 6 bases for V and 3 bases for J; bases not matched to a gene: 6. Germline CDR1 WNHNN, CDR2 SYGVQD (reference sequence). This CDR3 has 15 amino acids. CDR3 amino acids: CASRPDRGRYTEAFF. The CDR3 region has the DNA TGCGCCAGCAGACCGGACAGGGGGCGGTACACTGAAGCTTTCTTT.

The chain combines TRBV5-1 with TRBJ2-1; 8 bases match TRBD2. Unmatched junction bases numbered 5, after V lost 3 bases and J lost 0 bases. Looked up from germline, CDR1 is SGHRS and CDR2 is YFSETQ. The CDR3 totals 16 residues. DNA of the CDR3: TGCGCCAGCAGCTCTAACAGCGGGAGCTCCTACAATGAGCAGTTCTTC. Translation: CASSSNSGSSYNEQFF.

The chain uses TRBV7-7 and TRBJ2-7, with a possible D match to TRBD2 (6 bases). The germline CDR1 and CDR2 sequences are SSHAT and FNYEAQ (reference sequence). Trimming took 5 bases from V and 2 from J, leaving 19 bases between them. This CDR3 region has 16 residues. CDR3: CASSPSGLRDPYEQYF. CDR3 coding DNA: TGTGCCAGCAGCCCCTCGGGTTTGCGGGATCCCTACGAGCAGTACTTC. Drawing the rest from reference TRBV7-7 and TRBJ2-7, the complete variable domain is GAGVSQSPRYKVTKRGQDVTLRCDPISSHATLYWYQQALGQGPEFLTYFNYEAQPDKSGLPSDRFSAERPEGSISTLTIQRTEQRDSAMYRCASSPSGLRDPYEQYFGPGTRLTVT.

This clone showed up just a few times. The chain couples TRBV5-1 to TRBJ1-2; D possibly corresponds to TRBD1 (5 bases). The CDR3 totals 14 residues. V was trimmed by 2 bases and J by 2 bases, leaving 10 bases between them. CDR1 is SGHRS and CDR2 is YFSETQ in the germline V gene. CDR3 sequence reads: CASSFSPGNYGYTF. The CDR3 DNA sequence: TGCGCCAGCAGCTTTTCTCCAGGGAACTATGGCTACACCTTC.

This sequence joins TRBV7-9 and TRBJ1-1, with 8 bases fitting TRBD1. CDR1 is SEHNR and CDR2 is FQNEAQ in the germline V gene (reference sequence). J was trimmed by 8 bases and V by 5 bases; bases with no gene match: 7. The CDR3 covers 13 residues. The CDR3 DNA is TGTGCCAGCAGCGATACGGACAGGGAGGAAGCTTTCTTT. Its translation: CASSDTDREEAFF.

A note on this clone: Sequence at one end of the junction differs from germline and may be a read error. The gene calls are TRBV6-1 and TRBJ2-4; D perhaps matches TRBD2 (5 bases). CDR3 length: 17 amino acids. CDR1 is MNHNS, CDR2 SASEGT, per germline. CDR3 in amino acids: CDSSEAGNLIAKNIQYF. CDR3 DNA sequence: TGTGACAGCAGTGAAGCCGGGAACCTGATAGCCAAAAACATTCAGTACTTC.

This CDR3 reads CASSFFGAGVINEQFF. In DNA form, the CDR3 reads TGTGCCAGCAGCTTCTTTGGGGCGGGAGTCATAAATGAGCAGTTCTTC. This chain uses TRBV5-6 with TRBJ2-1, with 7 bases aligning to TRBD2. Per the germline V gene, CDR1 is SGHDT and CDR2 is YYEEEE. V shed 2 bases and J 7 bases; nucleotides not matched to a gene: 12. The CDR3 runs 16 residues.

The chain carries TRBV9 and TRBJ2-5; 7 nucleotides match TRBD1. This CDR3 spans 13 amino acids. The junction had 4 bases not matched to a gene; V was cut back by 5 bases and J by 3 bases. The germline V gene encodes CDR1 SGDLS and CDR2 YYNGEE. CDR3 sequence: CASSRQGEETQYF. In nucleotides, the CDR3 is TGTGCCAGCAGTCGACAGGGCGAAGAGACCCAGTACTTC.

This clone was observed a few times. The chain carries TRBV6-5 and TRBJ2-2, with 7 bases that match TRBD2. There are 16 residues in the CDR3. The V segment lost 4 bases and the J segment 6 bases; nucleotides outside the gene matches: 11. CDR1 and CDR2 from the germline V gene are MNHEY and SVGAGI. The CDR3 DNA reads TGTGCCAGCAGTTCCCACGTCGTGGGAGGGGCCGGGGAGCTGTTTTTT. Translated, it gives CASSSHVVGGAGELFF.

The chain links TRBV2 to TRBJ1-5; D possibly corresponds to TRBD1 (5 bases). V lost 2 bases and J 11 bases, leaving 7 bases between the germline ends. The germline CDR1 and CDR2 sequences are SNHLY and FYNNEI. CDR3 length equals 11 residues. CDR3 protein: CASSERGSQHF. The CDR3 DNA sequence: TGTGCCAGCAGTGAAAGGGGTTCCCAGCATTTT.

This chain links TRBV5-1 with TRBJ2-7; 14 bases map to TRBD2. Germline V gives CDR1 SGHRS, CDR2 YFSETQ. This CDR3 is built from 19 residues. With 4 bases clipped from V and 2 bases from J, the junction kept 14 bases outside the gene matches. Written as DNA, the CDR3 is TGCGCCAGCAGCCAGCTGCCGGGACTAGCGGGAGTAGGGACCTACGAGCAGTACTTC. Amino acid sequence: CASSQLPGLAGVGTYEQYF.